The 24 T cell receptor beta chains below were found in one sample sequenced in a study of shared clonotypes between healthy human individuals. The method was immunoSEQ multiplex PCR; TCRdb's version includes in-frame clones alone and lacks a portion of them. Here the sample spans 180,000 or so clones, 90% to 95% being singletons. Sequencing used naive CD4+ T cells sorted from blood. Subset defined: CD45RA+ positively selected. Source of these receptors: a woman aged 30 to 39 in good health.

The chain links TRBV2 to TRBJ2-2; 7 positions agree with TRBD1. The CDR3 covers 15 residues. The ends lost 3 bases at V and 7 bases at J; junction bases unmatched: 8. Germline values: CDR1 SNHLY, CDR2 FYNNEI. The CDR3 sequence: CASSDRTGRGGELFF. The CDR3 DNA reads as TGTGCCAGCAGTGATCGGACAGGCCGGGGCGGGGAGCTGTTTTTT.

The CDR3: CASSDVVWLYGNTIYF. In nucleotides, the CDR3 is TGTGCCAGCAGCGATGTTGTGTGGTTGTATGGAAACACCATATATTTT. The chain combines TRBV21-1 with TRBJ1-3. TRBV21-1 is noted as a pseudogene. There are 16 residues in the CDR3.

Only one count was recorded for this clone. The rearrangement links TRBV7-8 to TRBJ2-2; the D is unclear. From germline, CDR1 is SGHVS and CDR2 FQNEAQ. The germline V and J ends were trimmed by 1 base and 3 bases, with 18 bases remaining between them. The CDR3 runs to 18 residues. The CDR3 DNA is TGTGCCAGCAGCTTAGGACCTTCGAGCGAGGCTTACACCGGGGAGCTGTTTTTT. This gives the protein CASSLGPSSEAYTGELFF.

The chain recombines TRBV10-3 with TRBJ2-7; tentative D call: TRBD1 (5 bases). This CDR3 is built from 12 residues. Looked up from germline, CDR1 is ENHRY and CDR2 is SYGVKD. Trimming took off 10 bases at V and 5 bases at J, with 15 bases between the two ends. The CDR3 DNA reads TGTGCCACAGGGATGACTCGGGACGAGCAGTACTTC. It is translated as CATGMTRDEQYF.

The chain recombines TRBV27 with TRBJ2-7, with 10 bases matching TRBD2. From germline, CDR1 is MNHEY and CDR2 SMNVEV (reference sequence). The CDR3 sequence is 14 residues long. V shed 7 bases and J 2 bases; nucleotides not matched to a gene: 5. The chain's CDR3 is CASTSSGRTYEQYF. CDR3 coding DNA: TGTGCCAGCACCTCTAGCGGGAGAACCTACGAGCAGTACTTC.

The table lists this clone with a count of one. The rearrangement uses TRBV19 and TRBJ1-5, with 8 bases that match TRBD1. V shed 1 base, J shed 0 bases, and the junction held 2 bases outside the gene matches. The CDR3 loop spans 16 amino acids. Germline V gene data show CDR1 as LNHDA and CDR2 as SQIVND (reference sequence). DNA of the CDR3: TGTGCCAGTAGTATAGGGACAGGGTATAGCAATCAGCCCCAGCATTTT. Translating gives CASSIGTGYSNQPQHF.

This chain links TRBV5-1 with TRBJ2-2; 9 nucleotides align to TRBD1. V trimming: 4 bases; J trimming: 2 bases; junction bases outside the gene matches: 6. The CDR3 is made up of 16 amino acids. Germline CDR1 reads SGHRS; CDR2 reads YFSETQ. The CDR3 DNA is TGCGCCAGCAGCACCGGACAGGGGATAAACACCGGGGAGCTGTTTTTT. Protein product: CASSTGQGINTGELFF.

The V and J genes are TRBV6-5 and TRBJ1-1; 9 bases are a match to TRBD1. In germline, CDR1 is MNHEY, CDR2 SVGAGI. The CDR3 extends over 16 amino acids. Trimming at V came to 4 bases and at J to 0 bases, leaving 6 bases not matched to a gene. In DNA, the CDR3 is TGTGCCAGCAGTTCAAACAGGGGGCAGATGAACACTGAAGCTTTCTTT. Its translation is CASSSNRGQMNTEAFF.

The chain's CDR3 is CASSSMTHAFADTQYF. The DNA for the CDR3 is TGCGCCAGCAGCTCGATGACTCATGCGTTCGCAGATACGCAGTATTTT. The chain links TRBV5-1 to TRBJ2-3; D is undetermined. V lost 3 bases to trimming and J lost 4 bases, with 18 bases between them. CDR1 is SGHRS, CDR2 YFSETQ, per germline. The CDR3 has 16 residues. Looking up the rest from reference TRBV5-1 and TRBJ2-3 gives the full variable domain: KAGVTQTPRYLIKTRGQQVTLSCSPISGHRSVSWYQQTPGQGLQFLFEYFSETQRNKGNFPGRFSGRQFSNSRSEMNVSTLELGDSALYLCASSSMTHAFADTQYFGPGTRLTVL.

This chain joins TRBV28 and TRBJ2-1; TRBD1 is a possible D gene (6 bases). The germline V gene has CDR1 MDHEN and CDR2 SYDVKM. The V end was cut by 3 bases, the J end by 7 bases, with 13 bases between. There are 14 residues in the CDR3. CDR3 bases: TGTGCCAGCAGTTTTGACGTGGGGGCGAATGAGCAGTTCTTC. Its protein product is CASSFDVGANEQFF.

The chain recombines TRBV20-1 with TRBJ2-3; maybe TRBD2 (6 bases). CDR3 size: 11 residues. The germline V gene has CDR1 DFQATT and CDR2 SNEGSKA (reference sequence). V was cut by 4 bases and J by 5 bases, with 7 bases left in between. This CDR3 reads CSATGGDTQYF. The CDR3 region has the DNA TGCAGTGCTACCGGGGGAGATACGCAGTATTTT.

J is TRBJ2-2 and V is TRBV28; unclear D gene. This CDR3 has 17 amino acids. CDR1 and CDR2 from the germline V gene are MDHEN and SYDVKM. The V end lost 2 bases, the J end lost 1 base, and 14 bases lay between the germline ends. The CDR3 coding sequence is TGTGCCAGCAGTTTAGTGGTCCTAGTCGGGAACACCGGGGAGCTGTTTTTT. It codes for CASSLVVLVGNTGELFF. The full variable domain, in which reference TRBV28 and TRBJ2-2 provide the parts outside the CDR3, is DVKVTQSSRYLVKRTGEKVFLECVQDMDHENMFWYRQDPGLGLRLIYFSYDVKMKEKGDIPEGYSVSREKKERFSLILESASTNQTSMYLCASSLVVLVGNTGELFFGEGSRLTVL.

This clone occurred once. This chain connects TRBV28 to TRBJ2-7, with TRBD1 matching 7 bases. The CDR3 sequence is 14 residues long. The V gene end was trimmed by 6 bases and the J gene end by 2 bases; junction bases not matched to a gene: 7. Germline V gene data show CDR1 as MDHEN and CDR2 as SYDVKM. In DNA, the CDR3 is TGTGCCAGCAGCCCGACAGGGCCACCCTACGAGCAGTACTTC. Protein: CASSPTGPPYEQYF.

The V call is TRBV5-1, the J call TRBJ2-2, with 7 bases matching TRBD2. With V trimmed by 2 bases and J by 2 bases, 9 bases remained unmatched. The CDR3 consists of 17 residues. Germline V gene data show CDR1 as SGHRS and CDR2 as YFSETQ. The CDR3 sequence: CASSFRVAGVNTGELFF. The CDR3 DNA sequence: TGCGCCAGCAGCTTTCGGGTAGCGGGTGTTAACACCGGGGAGCTGTTTTTT.

A few counts support this clone. V and J are TRBV19 and TRBJ1-5; 7 bases are shared with TRBD1. V was pared by 5 bases and J by 7 bases, with 11 bases of the junction left unmatched. The CDR3 loop spans 15 amino acids. Germline CDR1 and CDR2: LNHDA and SQIVND (reference sequence). Written as DNA, the CDR3 is TGTGCCAGTAGTCTGAGGACAGGTGCCACCCAGCCCCAGCATTTT. Its protein product is CASSLRTGATQPQHF.

CDR3 DNA sequence: TGCAGCGTTGGGGCGTCGACTAGCGGGAGCTCCTACAATGAGCAGTTCTTC. Translation gives CSVGASTSGSSYNEQFF. J is TRBJ2-1 and V is TRBV29-1; 12 positions agree with TRBD2. The trim removed 4 bases at V and 0 bases at J, leaving 7 bases unmatched. Germline V gives CDR1 SQVTM, CDR2 ANQGSEA. This CDR3 has 17 amino acids.

This clone was recorded only once. The chain is built from TRBV2 and TRBJ2-5, with TRBD2 matching 11 bases. TRBJ2-7 matches the DNA end more closely, so the J call is doubtful. This CDR3 has 14 residues. The germline gives CDR1 SNHLY, CDR2 FYNNEI. The CDR3 DNA sequence: TGTGCCAGCATTCAACTAGCGGGAGTCAACGAGCAGTACTTC. Translating gives CASIQLAGVNEQYF.

This rearrangement joins TRBV21-1 to TRBJ2-5; TRBD1, the table's D call, lacks a check against the DNA. TRBV21-1 is noted as a pseudogene. The CDR3 is 15 residues long. The CDR3 coding sequence is TGTGCCAGCACCATGTCGTGGCAGGGCCAAGAGACCCAGTACTTC. Its translation: CASTMSWQGQETQYF.

CDR3 sequence: CASIPVTGSLNSYEQYF. The CDR3 DNA follows: TGTGCCAGCATCCCCGTGACAGGGTCCTTAAACTCCTACGAGCAGTACTTC. This chain joins TRBV28 and TRBJ2-7; the match to TRBD1 covers 7 bases. The germline gives CDR1 MDHEN, CDR2 SYDVKM. The CDR3 runs 17 residues. Trimming took 7 bases from V and 0 from J; bases not matched to a gene: 15.

This clone was recorded only once. V usage is TRBV14 and J usage is TRBJ2-7; 9 nucleotides line up with TRBD1. The CDR3 runs to 17 residues. The V gene's germline CDR1 is SGHDN and CDR2 FVKESK. The V segment lost 2 bases and the J segment 2 bases; nucleotides outside the gene matches: 10. CDR3 sequence: CASSQPLGTGSTYEQYF. For the CDR3, the DNA is TGTGCCAGCAGCCAACCACTGGGGACAGGGTCTACCTACGAGCAGTACTTC.

Concerning this clone itself: This sample also contains other DNA sequences that code for the same CDR3. The chain combines TRBV6-6 with TRBJ1-5, with a tentative D call TRBD1 (6 bases). Trimming took 0 bases from V and 4 from J, leaving 7 bases between them. Per the germline V gene, CDR1 is MNHNY and CDR2 is SVGAGI (reference sequence). CDR3 length: 14 residues. The CDR3 coding sequence is TGTGCCAGCAGTTACTCAGGGGGAAATCAGCCCCAGCATTTT. It yields the protein CASSYSGGNQPQHF.

This clone was counted a single time. The J gene is TRBJ2-5, the V gene TRBV28, with 9 bases matching TRBD1. The tail of the sequence fits TRBJ2-7 better, so the J call may be wrong. The germline V gene has CDR1 MDHEN and CDR2 SYDVKM. CDR3 length: 13 amino acids. The CDR3 is CASRDRGPYEQYF. The CDR3 DNA follows: TGTGCCAGCAGGGACAGGGGCCCTTACGAGCAGTACTTC.

CDR3 bases: TGTGCCAGCAGCCGCGGAACCATAGAAGACGAGCAGTACTTC. Translated, it gives CASSRGTIEDEQYF. The chain recombines TRBV21-1 with TRBJ2-7; TRBD2 is taken as the D call from the table, unchecked against the DNA. TRBV21-1 represents a pseudogene. The CDR3 spans 14 residues.

The chain has TRBV11-2 and TRBJ1-1; D remains ambiguous. With 2 bases removed from V and 11 bases from J, the gap between germline ends came to 15 bases. The CDR3 loop spans 13 amino acids. Germline assignment: CDR1 SGHAT and CDR2 FQNNGV. CDR3 loop: CASSLSWESGAFF. In DNA, the CDR3 is TGTGCCAGCAGCTTAAGCTGGGAGAGTGGCGCTTTCTTT.